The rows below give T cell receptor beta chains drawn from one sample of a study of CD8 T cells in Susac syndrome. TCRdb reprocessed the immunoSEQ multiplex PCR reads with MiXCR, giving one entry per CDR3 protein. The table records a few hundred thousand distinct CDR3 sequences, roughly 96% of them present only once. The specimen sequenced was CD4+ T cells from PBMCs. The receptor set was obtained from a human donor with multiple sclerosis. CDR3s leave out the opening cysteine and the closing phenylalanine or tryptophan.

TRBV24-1	ATSDLAGGSEQF
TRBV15	ATAGDRSYNEQF
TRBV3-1	ASSQDGSGGYTDTQY
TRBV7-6	ASSSRPGGSYEQY
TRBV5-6	ASSFGTRYEQF
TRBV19	ASSTGQVYQPQH
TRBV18	ASSPPTALNTEAF
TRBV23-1	ASSQSETRPNTGELF
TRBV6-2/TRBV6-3	ASSSRLLTEQF
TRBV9	ASSVARGRRNTGELF
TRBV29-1	SGWQGGSHTQY
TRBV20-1	SARLGNEKLF
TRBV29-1	SVGTRLGFYEQY
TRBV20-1	SAPQGGGAGETQY
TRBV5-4	ASSGVPPHEQF
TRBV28	ASSLRTHSYEQY
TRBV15	ATSRTGDIQY
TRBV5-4	ASSRQTGYEQY
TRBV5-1	ASSLDNPGSTDTQY
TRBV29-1	SVAAARAQMAQY
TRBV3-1	ASSQHRAGYGYT
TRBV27	ASRPAPTGFYNEQF
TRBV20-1	SARDNNYGYT
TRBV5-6	ASSLAFNSEQF
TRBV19	ASRTGLNEKLF
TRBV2	ASRDKPYEQY
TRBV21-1	ASSKVGEAF
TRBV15	ATSRHLGGIYGYT
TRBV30	AWSVGGVSINGYT
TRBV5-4	ASSSRLAGAGETQY
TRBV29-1	SVETGKNTEAF
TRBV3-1	ASSQPSNYGYT
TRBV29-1	SVRQVVNTEAF
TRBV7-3	ASSLTLGETQY
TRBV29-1	SVIMRRDYSYTQY
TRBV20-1	SARALLTQANYGYT
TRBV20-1	SAKKMDTQY
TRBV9	ASSVEQETQY
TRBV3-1	ASSPKFSGGINTGELF
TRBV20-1	SADSSRGNQPQH
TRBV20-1	SAQGVLAGAGEQY
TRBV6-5	ASTNRQAHYGYT
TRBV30	AWKGLSYGYT
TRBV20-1	SARGFNEKLF
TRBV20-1	SAREGTGPGEQY
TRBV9	ASSVRGTNTEAF
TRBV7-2	ASSLVRGAGYEQY